This TCR beta chain was captured in a study of OX40 agonist ivuxolimab in advanced cancers. Germline assignment: CDR1 LNHNV and CDR2 YYDKDF (reference sequence). V was clipped by 0 bases and J by 4 bases, with 15 bases between them. The CDR3 extends over 16 amino acids. Sequencing was performed with immunoSEQ multiplex PCR; in TCRdb, only in-frame clones are kept and a portion is missing. Of 55,000 to 70,000 clones listed, 75% to 85% are singletons. J is TRBJ1-2 and V is TRBV15, with a possible D match to TRBD1 (6 bases). The material was CD4+ or CD8+ T cells sorted from blood, obtained in a trial of the OX40 agonist ivuxolimab. This receptor was obtained from an adult with an advanced solid tumor such as melanoma, head and neck, liver or kidney cancer. The CDR3 sequence is CATSRDGAGAFYGYTF. CDR3 nucleotide sequence: TGTGCCACCAGCAGAGATGGGGCAGGGGCTTTCTATGGCTACACCTTC.